This TCR beta chain was profiled in a study of T cell repertoires in cytomegalovirus infection. Looking at the study overall: Public TCR beta signatures indicated both CMV infection and matching HLA type.

This clonotype was counted only a few times. What it recognizes is unknown. Whole-study findings and limits: Predominance within the ex vivo response was attributable to HLA-C-restricted CMV-specific TCR beta clonotypes. CMV carriers with the relevant HLA were identified by cumulative public TCR beta family frequency.

V gave up 9 bases and J gave up 2 bases, with 18 bases separating them. CDR3 length: 15 residues. The germline V gene encodes CDR1 MNHEY and CDR2 SVGEGT. TCRdb called the reads again in MiXCR, with one record for every CDR3 protein. The data contain some 240,000 distinct CDR3 sequences, 15% to 20% of them seen just once; the ten biggest clones take up roughly 50%. The specimen was CD8+ T cells from PBMCs. The chain combines TRBV6-2 or TRBV6-3 with TRBJ2-3; tentative D call: TRBD1 (6 bases). The sequence was collected from a human donor in good health (CMV status not recorded). Some clones in this sample may be carry-over from other donors' samples. CDR3 nucleotide sequence: TGTGCCAGTAGGAGGACAGACTCCTTCACAGATACGCAGTATTTT. This sequence encodes CASRRTDSFTDTQYF.